These 20 T cell receptor beta chains came from one sample sequenced in a study of human T cells and chemical hapten exposure (dated by TCRdb to the early 2020s). This specimen's time point label, per the study, means: healthy volunteer bleed at 6 weeks. Total RNA was extracted from unfractionated whole blood that had been collected in Tempus Blood RNA tubes. The protocol used for the library was RACE. TCRdb names NextSeq 500 as the instrument used. Through fastp at Q25 and MiXCR, TCRdb rebuilt clones from the public reads, retaining in-frame beta chains. Each CDR3 protein appears once, grouped with its most common genes and DNA. In this sample the table shows approximately 59,000 distinct CDR3 sequences, 6% to 7% of which occur a single time. The top ten clonotypes cover roughly 3.5% of the sample. The sample was whole blood. The receptors originated from a female donor in good health. Some clones in this sample may be carry-over from other donors' samples.

In this sample, this clonotype turned up a few times. The chain combines TRBV9 with TRBJ2-5, with D tentatively TRBD2 (5 bases). The V and J ends lost 2 bases and 5 bases respectively, with 10 bases between them. The CDR3 spans 13 residues. The germline V gene has CDR1 SGDLS and CDR2 YYNGEE. CDR3 region: CASSVGRGETQYF. CDR3 nucleotide sequence: TGTGCCAGCAGCGTGGGCAGAGGGGAGACCCAGTACTTC.

This clonotype was counted ten times or more. This chain uses TRBV28 with TRBJ2-1; D not certain. Between the trimmed V and J ends, which lost 3 bases and 6 bases, there was a span of 9 bases. Germline CDR1 is MDHEN and CDR2 is SYDVKM. The CDR3 is made up of 13 amino acids. The CDR3 DNA is TGTGCCAGCAGTTTCCACGAGGTCAATGAGCAGTTCTTC. Translating gives CASSFHEVNEQFF.

This chain connects TRBV7-2 to TRBJ2-3, with 12 bases fitting TRBD2. The V segment lost 5 bases and the J segment 0 bases; nucleotides outside the gene matches: 0. The CDR3 contains 15 residues. Germline V gene lookup returns CDR1 SGHTA and CDR2 FQGNSA. The CDR3 loop reads CASSGLAGSTDTQYF. CDR3 DNA sequence: TGTGCCAGCAGCGGACTAGCGGGGAGCACAGATACGCAGTATTTT.

This clonotype has more than one count but fewer than ten. The genes are TRBV5-4 and TRBJ2-5, with a weak D call TRBD2 (6 bases). Per the germline V gene, CDR1 is SGHNT and CDR2 is YYREEE (reference sequence). The ends were cut back, 1 base at V and 0 bases at J, with 10 bases in the middle. The CDR3 has 15 amino acids. The CDR3 DNA follows: TGTGCCAGCAGCTTGTTCCGGGACTACCAAGAGACCCAGTACTTC. It translates to CASSLFRDYQETQYF.

This clonotype has a count of ten or more. The rearrangement links TRBV3-1 to TRBJ2-2; TRBD1 matches 7 bases. This CDR3 spans 15 amino acids. Per germline, CDR1 LGHDT and CDR2 YNNKEL (reference sequence). V was clipped by 4 bases and J by 4 bases; unmatched bases: 6. This chain's CDR3 is CASSPTTGSTGELFF. The CDR3 DNA sequence: TGTGCCAGCAGCCCCACGACAGGGAGCACCGGGGAGCTGTTTTTT.

This clonotype was detected a few times. The chain carries TRBV6-1 and TRBJ2-7; D unresolved. Trimming stripped 8 bases from V and 3 bases from J, with 14 bases between. The length of the CDR3 is 13 residues. Germline V gene data show CDR1 as MNHNS and CDR2 as SASEGT. The CDR3: CASFHWDFYEQYF. The CDR3 DNA sequence: TGTGCCAGCTTTCATTGGGATTTCTACGAGCAGTACTTC.

V usage is TRBV30 and J usage is TRBJ2-7; D may be TRBD1 or TRBD2 (5 bases each). Germline values: CDR1 GTSNPN, CDR2 SVGIG (reference sequence). The CDR3 extends over 14 amino acids. The V gene lost 0 bases and the J gene lost 6 bases, with 15 bases spanning the gap. DNA of the CDR3: TGTGCCTGGAGTGTTTCGGGACCCACGGGCGAGCAGTACTTC. It is translated as CAWSVSGPTGEQYF. The full variable domain, completed using reference TRBV30 and TRBJ2-7, is SQTIHQWPATLVQPVGSPLSLECTVEGTSNPNLYWYRQAAGRGLQLLFYSVGIGQISSEVPQNLSASRPQDRQFILSSKKLLLSDSGFYLCAWSVSGPTGEQYFGPGTRLTVT.

The chain combines TRBV12-3 or TRBV12-4 with TRBJ2-5; the D gene is possibly TRBD2 (6 bases). This CDR3 comprises 13 residues. The V end was cut by 6 bases, the J end by 4 bases, with 12 bases between. CDR3 nucleotide sequence: TGTGCCAGCAGAGGACTGGGGGGAGAGACCCAGTACTTC. Translating gives CASRGLGGETQYF.

The rearrangement links TRBV3-1 to TRBJ2-7, with 11 bases fitting TRBD1. The CDR3 length is 17 residues. Germline loops: CDR1 LGHDT, CDR2 YNNKEL (reference sequence). Trimming removed 3 bases from V and 2 bases from J; junction bases left unmatched: 9. The CDR3 DNA follows: TGTGCCAGCAGCCAGGGACAGGGGGTGCCTAGCCCCTACGAGCAGTACTTC. Translated: CASSQGQGVPSPYEQYF.

The J gene is TRBJ2-3, the V gene TRBV20-1, with D uncertain. Germline V gene sequence: CDR1 DFQATT, CDR2 SNEGSKA (reference sequence). V was trimmed by 6 bases and J by 0 bases, leaving 7 bases between them. The CDR3 is 12 residues long. The CDR3 spells CSAPPSTDTQYF. In DNA form, the CDR3 reads TGCAGTGCCCCCCCAAGCACAGATACGCAGTATTTT.

This rearrangement joins TRBV12-3 or TRBV12-4 to TRBJ2-1, with TRBD2 matching 7 bases. This CDR3 contains 16 residues. V dropped 3 bases and J dropped 4; count of bases not matched to a gene: 9. The chain's CDR3 is CASSFDSGTIYNEQFF. In nucleotides, the CDR3 is TGTGCCAGCAGTTTCGACTCCGGGACTATTTACAATGAGCAGTTCTTC.

This clonotype has only a few counts. The V and J genes are TRBV28 and TRBJ1-1; D possibly corresponds to TRBD1 (6 bases). The germline V gene has CDR1 MDHEN and CDR2 SYDVKM. V lost 6 bases, J lost 4 bases, and 18 bases lay in between. This CDR3 spans 15 amino acids. The CDR3 protein is CASSTRWGRRTEAFF. For the CDR3, the DNA is TGTGCCAGCAGCACCAGGTGGGGGCGACGCACTGAAGCTTTCTTT.

This clonotype was observed a handful of times. The chain uses TRBV5-6 and TRBJ1-1; D gene ambiguous. Trimming removed 4 bases at V and 2 bases at J, with 12 bases between. This CDR3 spans 14 amino acids. Germline V lookup: CDR1 SGHDT, CDR2 YYEEEE. The CDR3 nucleotides are TGTGCCAGCAGCCCACCGACCGGTAACACTGAAGCTTTCTTT. Encoded protein: CASSPPTGNTEAFF. Full variable domain (remainder filled in from reference TRBV5-6 and TRBJ1-1): DAGVTQSPTHLIKTRGQQVTLRCSPKSGHDTVSWYQQALGQGPQFIFQYYEEEERQRGNFPDRFSGHQFPNYSSELNVNALLLGDSALYLCASSPPTGNTEAFFGQGTRLTVV.

This chain links TRBV29-1 with TRBJ2-3; 7 bases line up with TRBD2. J gave up 2 bases and V 4 bases, and 12 bases lay outside the gene matches. The germline V gene has CDR1 SQVTM and CDR2 ANQGSEA. CDR3 length: 16 residues. The CDR3 is CSVGRSSGSSTDTQYF. DNA for the CDR3: TGCAGCGTTGGTCGTAGTAGCGGGTCTTCCACAGATACGCAGTATTTT.

This chain joins TRBV14 and TRBJ2-7; the D is unclear. Germline assignment: CDR1 SGHDN and CDR2 FVKESK. The CDR3 covers 14 residues. Trimming took 2 bases from V and 5 from J, leaving 13 bases between them. The CDR3 sequence: CASSQLLPPDEQYF. The CDR3 coding sequence is TGTGCCAGCAGCCAACTCCTCCCCCCCGACGAGCAGTACTTC.

This clonotype was recorded many times. This sequence joins TRBV11-2 and TRBJ2-1, with 13 bases fitting TRBD2. Looked up from germline, CDR1 is SGHAT and CDR2 is FQNNGV. CDR3 length: 17 amino acids. The ends lost 0 bases at V and 6 bases at J; junction bases unmatched: 5. DNA of the CDR3: TGTGCCAGCAGCTTAGAACTAGCGGGGGGGCCGTCCAATGAGCAGTTCTTC. Translated: CASSLELAGGPSNEQFF.

This clonotype has at least ten counts. This chain connects TRBV10-3 to TRBJ2-7, with unresolved D. The CDR3 sequence is 11 residues long. V dropped 3 bases and J dropped 3 bases, with 3 bases sitting between them. Germline lookup yields CDR1 ENHRY and CDR2 SYGVKD. CDR3 sequence: CAISEHYEQYF. The CDR3 DNA reads as TGTGCCATCAGTGAACACTACGAGCAGTACTTC.

The rearrangement uses TRBV7-2 and TRBJ1-2; no reliable D call. Trimming shortened V by 2 bases and J by 4 bases, and 14 bases separated the two germline ends. Per the germline V gene, CDR1 is SGHTA and CDR2 is FQGNSA. The CDR3 contains 15 residues. This CDR3 is CASSLIVRQSYGYTF. Written as DNA, the CDR3 is TGTGCCAGCAGCTTAATTGTGCGGCAGTCCTATGGCTACACCTTC.

In its sample, this clonotype was seen a few times. The gene calls are TRBV25-1 and TRBJ1-5; D is undetermined. Germline V CDR1 and CDR2: MGHDK, SYGVNS. The ends were cut back, 1 base at V and 5 bases at J, with 15 bases in the middle. The CDR3 is 16 amino acids. This CDR3 is CASSELASGIYQPQHF. DNA for the CDR3: TGTGCCAGCAGTGAATTAGCGTCGGGGATCTATCAGCCCCAGCATTTT.

This clonotype was picked up many times. The chain has TRBV18 and TRBJ1-4; 8 bases fit TRBD1. The CDR3 length is 16 residues. V gave up 5 bases and J gave up 1 base; unmatched junction bases: 6. Germline V gene lookup returns CDR1 KGHSH and CDR2 LQKENI. The CDR3 reads CASSSDRARTNEKLFF. In DNA, the CDR3 is TGTGCCAGCTCATCGGACAGGGCAAGAACTAATGAAAAACTGTTTTTT.